The 28 T cell receptor beta chains presented below share a single source sample, sequenced in a study of vaccination and CD4 T cells after COVID-19. The Oncomine TCR Beta short-read assay sequenced DNA from cultured CD4+ T cells. Using its own MiXCR run on the PCR reads, TCRdb lists one record per CDR3 protein. The sample gives about 17,000 distinct CDR3 sequences, roughly 30% of which show up once; 15% to 18% is in the top ten. These receptors have no identified antigens. Treatment noted: roughly 11-day PBMC culture with coronavirus spike peptide pools or control peptides (ViraFEST assay). Sequenced material: cultured CD4+ T cells from blood. The source of these receptors is a human donor with COVID-19.

This clonotype occurred once. A junction end diverges from the germline sequence, so it may reflect a read error. The J gene is TRBJ2-1, the V gene TRBV7-9, with 7 bases fitting TRBD2. This CDR3 is 16 amino acids long. CDR1 and CDR2 from the germline V gene are SEHNR and FQNEAQ (reference sequence). CDR3 region: CASSRSGAGQYSEQFF. CDR3 in DNA: TGTGCCAGCAGCCGTTCGGGAGCGGGGCAGTACAGTGAGCAGTTCTTC.

This clonotype has only one observation. V is TRBV6-5 and J is TRBJ2-7, with D hard to call. Looked up from germline, CDR1 is MNHEY and CDR2 is SVGAGI. The ends were cut back, 0 bases at V and 0 bases at J, with 9 bases in the middle. The CDR3 has 15 amino acids. This CDR3 reads CASSYSSLGSYEQYF. CDR3 DNA sequence: TGTGCCAGCAGTTACTCTTCCTTGGGCTCCTACGAGCAGTACTTC.

This clonotype showed up just a few times. The gene calls are TRBV27 and TRBJ1-2, with a possible D match to TRBD1 (5 bases). There are 14 residues in the CDR3. Trimming shortened V by 3 bases and J by 14 bases, and 22 bases separated the two germline ends. Germline V gene sequence: CDR1 MNHEY, CDR2 SMNVEV (reference sequence). The CDR3 loop is CASSFSSPGGTSTF. The CDR3 DNA follows: TGTGCCAGCAGTTTTTCCTCGCCTGGGGGGACTAGTACCTTC.

This clonotype has only a few counts. The chain carries TRBV6-1 and TRBJ1-1; no clear D gene. Germline V CDR1 and CDR2: MNHNS, SASEGT. Trimming cost V 6 bases and J 2 bases, with 13 bases left between them. This CDR3 has 14 amino acids. CDR3 residues: CASSPRTTNTEAFF. Here the CDR3 DNA reads TGTGCCAGCAGCCCCCGGACCACCAACACTGAAGCTTTCTTT.

In its sample, this clonotype is medium-sized. The chain uses TRBV20-1 and TRBJ1-1; D gene unclear. This CDR3 has 11 residues. Germline V lookup: CDR1 DFQATT, CDR2 SNEGSKA (reference sequence). V was shortened by 0 bases and J by 5 bases, with 4 bases between the two germline ends. DNA of the CDR3: TGCAGTGCTAGAGAGGGGACTGAAGCTTTCTTT. This translates into CSAREGTEAFF.

The sample holds a few counts of this clonotype. The chain has TRBV20-1 and TRBJ2-4, with D perhaps matching TRBD1 (6 bases). Trimming shortened V by 0 bases and J by 0 bases, and 12 bases separated the two germline ends. The CDR3 totals 16 residues. In germline, CDR1 is DFQATT, CDR2 SNEGSKA (reference sequence). The CDR3 region is CSARDSGRGAKNIQYF. CDR3 nucleotides: TGCAGTGCTAGAGATTCTGGCAGGGGAGCCAAAAACATTCAGTACTTC.

The CDR3 DNA sequence: TGTGCCAGTAGTATCAGAGCGGGCGGAACTACTAACTATGGCTACACCTTC. Residues: CASSIRAGGTTNYGYTF. This chain joins TRBV19 and TRBJ1-2; D is uncertain. Deletions cut 3 bases from V and 0 bases from J, with 17 bases between. In germline, CDR1 is LNHDA, CDR2 SQIVND (reference sequence). The CDR3 covers 17 residues.

This clonotype rates as medium-sized. The rearrangement links TRBV2 to TRBJ1-2; 10 nucleotides agree with TRBD1. The V gene's germline CDR1 is SNHLY and CDR2 FYNNEI. V dropped 8 bases and J dropped 4; count of bases not matched to a gene: 4. The CDR3 totals 13 residues. The CDR3 loop is CASVGDRGYGYTF. The CDR3 DNA reads TGTGCCAGCGTCGGGGACAGGGGCTATGGCTACACCTTC.

The J gene is TRBJ1-2, the V gene TRBV18; D is ambiguous. V lost 3 bases to trimming and J lost 4 bases, with 9 bases between them. The germline gives CDR1 KGHSH, CDR2 LQKENI. The length of the CDR3 is 13 residues. DNA of the CDR3: TGTGCCAGCTCACCGGACGTGGCCTATGGCTACACCTTC. Protein product: CASSPDVAYGYTF.

This rearrangement joins TRBV5-4 to TRBJ2-1, with 9 nucleotides matching TRBD2. Germline V gives CDR1 SGHNT, CDR2 YYREEE (reference sequence). The CDR3 sequence is 16 residues long. Unmatched junction bases numbered 15, after V lost 4 bases and J lost 10 bases. The CDR3 region is CASSPSGGVAGEEQFF. The DNA for the CDR3 is TGTGCCAGCAGCCCCTCGGGGGGGGTAGCGGGGGAAGAGCAGTTCTTC.

The genes are TRBV24-1 and TRBJ2-1; 11 positions agree with TRBD1. The V and J ends lost 10 bases and 8 bases, in that order; junction bases with no gene match: 6. Per the germline V gene, CDR1 is KGHDR and CDR2 is SFDVKD. CDR3 length: 13 residues. The CDR3 loop is CATRRTGGDEQFF. The CDR3 nucleotides are TGTGCCACGAGAAGGACAGGGGGCGATGAGCAGTTCTTC.

CDR3 in DNA: TGTGCCAGCAGCGCCAAAGGGCAAAAACGGCGCACAGATACGCAGTATTTT. This translates into CASSAKGQKRRTDTQYF. The chain links TRBV11-3 to TRBJ2-3, with unresolved D. The germline V gene has CDR1 SGHNT and CDR2 YENEEA. This CDR3 comprises 17 residues. The germline V and J ends were trimmed by 5 bases and 1 base, with 19 bases remaining between them.

This clonotype is medium-sized by share. V is TRBV15 and J is TRBJ1-5; D is ambiguous. The CDR3 runs to 15 residues. V lost 5 bases and J 0 bases, leaving 11 bases between the germline ends. From germline, CDR1 is LNHNV and CDR2 YYDKDF (reference sequence). The CDR3 DNA sequence: TGTGCCACCAGCGCAGGCTTCTATAGCAATCAGCCCCAGCATTTT. Protein product: CATSAGFYSNQPQHF. Full variable domain (outside the CDR3, taken from reference TRBV15 and TRBJ1-5): DAMVIQNPRYQVTQFGKPVTLSCSQTLNHNVMYWYQQKSSQAPKLLFHYYDKDFNNEADTPDNFQSRRPNTSFCFLDIRSPGLGDTAMYLCATSAGFYSNQPQHFGDGTRLSIL.

This clonotype was detected only a few times. The CDR3 loop reads CAWSPDRTGELFF. CDR3 in DNA: TGTGCCTGGAGTCCTGACCGGACCGGGGAGCTGTTTTTT. The rearrangement joins TRBV30 to TRBJ2-2; the D is unclear. The CDR3 is made up of 13 amino acids. Per the germline V gene, CDR1 is GTSNPN and CDR2 is SVGIG (reference sequence). V was pared by 2 bases and J by 5 bases, with 9 bases between. The whole variable domain, remainder taken from reference TRBV30 and TRBJ2-2, is SQTIHQWPATLVQPVGSPLSLECTVEGTSNPNLYWYRQAAGRGLQLLFYSVGIGQISSEVPQNLSASRPQDRQFILSSKKLLLSDSGFYLCAWSPDRTGELFFGEGSRLTVL.

V gene TRBV12-3 or TRBV12-4 combines with J gene TRBJ1-5; a weak D match, TRBD1 (6 bases). CDR3 length: 15 amino acids. Trimming took off 3 bases at V and 4 bases at J, with 13 bases between the two ends. DNA for the CDR3: TGTGCCAGCAGTTTGTCGGGGGGCAGGAATCAGCCCCAGCATTTT. Protein: CASSLSGGRNQPQHF.

This clonotype showed up just a few times. The chain recombines TRBV11-2 with TRBJ1-1; TRBD1 is a possible D gene (5 bases). Germline CDR1 is SGHAT and CDR2 is FQNNGV. V was trimmed by 2 bases and J by 4 bases, leaving 17 bases between them. The CDR3 loop spans 16 amino acids. CDR3 nucleotide sequence: TGTGCCAGCAGCTTAAACGATGGAGTGAGGGGCACTGAAGCTTTCTTT. Amino acid sequence: CASSLNDGVRGTEAFF.

This clonotype is deemed medium-sized. The chain is built from TRBV27 and TRBJ1-6, with TRBD1 matching over 9 bases. Per germline, CDR1 MNHEY and CDR2 SMNVEV (reference sequence). The V segment lost 6 bases and the J segment 8 bases; nucleotides outside the gene matches: 2. This CDR3 is 13 amino acids long. The DNA for the CDR3 is TGTGCCAGCAGCCGGGACAGGGATTCACCCCTCCACTTT. As protein: CASSRDRDSPLHF.

The chain recombines TRBV6-1 with TRBJ1-4; a weak D match, TRBD1 (5 bases). V was clipped by 7 bases and J by 7 bases, with 19 bases between them. This CDR3 contains 15 residues. Germline assignment: CDR1 MNHNS and CDR2 SASEGT. CDR3 in DNA: TGTGCCAGCAAGGATGTGGTAGGGGTAGTTGAAAAACTGTTTTTT. Translating it yields CASKDVVGVVEKLFF.

The genes are TRBV7-2 and TRBJ2-1; 11 nucleotides align to TRBD2. The germline V gene encodes CDR1 SGHTA and CDR2 FQGNSA. The trim removed 6 bases at V and 0 bases at J, leaving 4 bases unmatched. The CDR3 length is 16 residues. The CDR3 loop reads CASSSSGGPSYNEQFF. The CDR3 DNA sequence: TGTGCCAGCAGTTCTAGCGGGGGGCCCTCCTACAATGAGCAGTTCTTC.

The chain links TRBV20-1 to TRBJ1-4; D is undetermined. CDR3 size: 15 residues. Between the trimmed V and J ends, which lost 6 bases and 5 bases, there was a span of 19 bases. Germline values: CDR1 DFQATT, CDR2 SNEGSKA (reference sequence). CDR3 residues: CSASKAFRSNEKLFF. The CDR3 DNA follows: TGCAGTGCGAGTAAGGCATTCAGGTCAAATGAAAAACTGTTTTTT.

DNA of the CDR3: TGTGCCTGGAGTACGGGAACAGCTAACTATGGCTACACCTTC. This encodes CAWSTGTANYGYTF. V and J are TRBV30 and TRBJ1-2; D gene ambiguous. The V gene lost 2 bases and the J gene lost 0 bases, with 10 bases spanning the gap. Germline V gives CDR1 GTSNPN, CDR2 SVGIG (reference sequence). The CDR3 covers 14 residues.

V gene TRBV4-3 combines with J gene TRBJ2-5, with D possibly matching TRBD1 (7 bases). The CDR3 runs 15 residues. Germline V lookup: CDR1 LGHNA, CDR2 YSLEER. Trimming cost V 4 bases and J 4 bases, with 16 bases left between them. The DNA of the CDR3 is TGCGCCAGCAGCCGTACGCAGGGGGGCGGAGAGACCCAGTACTTC. Protein: CASSRTQGGGETQYF.

This clonotype was found once. The chain uses TRBV2 and TRBJ2-7; maybe TRBD2 (6 bases). Trimming removed 4 bases at V and 7 bases at J, with 11 bases between. CDR3 length equals 12 residues. Germline CDR1 reads SNHLY; CDR2 reads FYNNEI. This CDR3 reads CASSGHGGEQYF. Written as DNA, the CDR3 is TGTGCCAGCAGTGGCCATGGAGGGGAGCAGTACTTC.

V and J are TRBV4-1 and TRBJ1-3; no reliable D call. From germline, CDR1 is MGHRA and CDR2 YSYEKL. The CDR3 length is 14 residues. Between the trimmed V and J ends, which lost 5 bases and 0 bases, there was a span of 8 bases. The DNA of the CDR3 is TGCGCCAGCAGCAGCATCGCCTCTGGAAACACCATATATTTT. Translated, it gives CASSSIASGNTIYF.

This clonotype is deemed medium-sized. One junction end disagrees with the germline gene, perhaps due to a read error. The rearrangement links TRBV20-1 to TRBJ1-2; no clear D. Germline-derived CDR1 and CDR2 are DFQATT and SNEGSKA (reference sequence). The CDR3 is 11 amino acids. CDR3 in amino acids: CSVRRSYGYTF. As DNA, the CDR3 is TGCAGTGTTAGACGGTCCTATGGCTACACCTTC.

The chain combines TRBV20-1 with TRBJ1-2; D is ambiguous. CDR3 length: 11 residues. Trimming removed 4 bases at V and 8 bases at J, with 11 bases between. Germline lookup yields CDR1 DFQATT and CDR2 SNEGSKA (reference sequence). CDR3 DNA: TGCAGTGCTACCGACCAGAGCGGCTACACCTTC. Residues: CSATDQSGYTF.

The chain couples TRBV27 to TRBJ1-2, with D possibly matching TRBD1 (6 bases). This CDR3 is built from 13 residues. Germline CDR1 is MNHEY and CDR2 is SMNVEV (reference sequence). Trimming took off 4 bases at V and 8 bases at J, with 14 bases between the two ends. The CDR3 DNA sequence: TGTGCCAGCAGTTGGGGCACAGGGATCGGCTACACCTTC. This codes for CASSWGTGIGYTF.

J is TRBJ1-1 and V is TRBV6-1, with D hard to call. V lost 5 bases to trimming and J lost 1 base, with 8 bases between them. The germline V gene encodes CDR1 MNHNS and CDR2 SASEGT. This CDR3 is 13 amino acids long. The CDR3 DNA sequence: TGTGCCAGCAGTAATCAAGGGAACACTGAAGCTTTCTTT. It codes for CASSNQGNTEAFF.